Presented here are 23 T cell receptor beta chains from one specimen sequenced in a study of cytomegalovirus exposure and HLA in healthy donors (dated by TCRdb to 2017 to 2019). Libraries were made using the immunoSEQ multiplex PCR assay. The multiplex PCR relied on a mix of 60 forward primers for TCR Vbeta segments and 13 reverse primers for TCR Jbeta segments. The immuneACCESS repertoire file appears here via TCRdb, limited to in-frame rearrangements. These files lack a portion of the clones; in checked studies, under half of the deficit traces to unresolved V genes, and the cause of the others is not known. The table for this sample lists some 250,000 clones; around 80% of them were counted only once. The biggest ten clones account for more than 5% of the sample. The sequenced sample consisted of PBMCs. These receptor sequences come from a woman in her 40s in good health and CMV-seropositive.

The V gene is TRBV6-6, the J gene TRBJ1-5, with a tentative D call TRBD1 (5 bases). V was clipped by 8 bases and J by 1 base, with 9 bases between them. This CDR3 has 13 residues. CDR1 MNHNY and CDR2 SVGAGI come from the germline V gene (reference sequence). CDR3 nucleotides: TGTGCCAGCCTCGGGGGAAGCAATCAGCCCCAGCATTTT. The encoded protein is CASLGGSNQPQHF.

This clone has a single count. The chain couples TRBV6-8 to TRBJ1-2; D gene unclear. This CDR3 is built from 12 residues. Per germline, CDR1 MNHGY and CDR2 SAAAGT. V was trimmed by 0 bases and J by 5 bases, leaving 4 bases between them. CDR3 sequence (DNA): TGTGCCAGCAGTTACTCAACTTATGGCTACACCTTC. The encoded protein is CASSYSTYGYTF.

The chain recombines TRBV28 with TRBJ2-1; a weak D match, TRBD1 (5 bases). The V and J ends lost 0 bases and 6 bases respectively, with 12 bases between them. This CDR3 contains 15 residues. Looked up from germline, CDR1 is MDHEN and CDR2 is SYDVKM. The CDR3 coding sequence is TGTGCCAGCAGTTTATGGCAGGGAAAGGGCAATGAGCAGTTCTTC. Its protein is CASSLWQGKGNEQFF.

This clone was detected a few times. The V and J genes are TRBV9 and TRBJ1-1; D uncertain. V dropped 3 bases and J dropped 4 bases, with 16 bases sitting between them. CDR1 and CDR2 from the germline V gene are SGDLS and YYNGEE. The CDR3 length is 15 residues. CDR3 DNA sequence: TGTGCCAGCAGCGCAGGAAGGAGGTCGGTCACTGAAGCTTTCTTT. Its translation is CASSAGRRSVTEAFF.

Here the CDR3 DNA reads TGTGCCAGCAGAGACCGGGGCACTGAAGCTTTCTTT. It codes for CASRDRGTEAFF. The rearrangement uses TRBV6-1 and TRBJ1-1; D unclear. Germline V gives CDR1 MNHNS, CDR2 SASEGT. The CDR3 length is 12 residues. Trimming took 6 bases from V and 4 from J, leaving 9 bases between them.

V gene TRBV5-4 combines with J gene TRBJ2-3; D might be TRBD2 (6 bases). The CDR3 length is 15 residues. From germline, CDR1 is SGHNT and CDR2 YYREEE (reference sequence). V was clipped by 2 bases and J by 1 base, with 11 bases between them. The CDR3 protein is CASSFQTGGTDTQYF. DNA of the CDR3: TGTGCCAGCAGCTTTCAGACGGGGGGCACAGATACGCAGTATTTT. Full variable domain (missing parts from reference TRBV5-4 and TRBJ2-3): ETGVTQSPTHLIKTRGQQVTLRCSSQSGHNTVSWYQQALGQGPQFIFQYYREEENGRGNFPPRFSGLQFPNYSSELNVNALELDDSALYLCASSFQTGGTDTQYFGPGTRLTVL.

The rearrangement joins TRBV6-1 to TRBJ2-2; the match to TRBD2 covers 12 bases. This CDR3 has 15 residues. J was trimmed by 3 bases and V by 7 bases; bases with no gene match: 3. The V gene's germline CDR1 is MNHNS and CDR2 SASEGT. CDR3 bases: TGTGCCAGCACTAGCGGGAGGGCCGACACCGGGGAGCTGTTTTTT. Translation gives CASTSGRADTGELFF.

The genes are TRBV5-5 and TRBJ1-3, with TRBD1 matching 9 bases. Germline-derived CDR1 and CDR2 are SGHKS and YYEKEE (reference sequence). V lost 3 bases, J lost 2 bases, and 6 bases stayed unmatched. This CDR3 is 16 amino acids long. CDR3 region: CASSSQGADAGNTIYF. The CDR3 DNA reads TGTGCCAGCAGCTCACAGGGGGCGGACGCTGGAAACACCATATATTTT.

The rearrangement links TRBV11-2 to TRBJ1-2; D possibly corresponds to TRBD1 (5 bases). Trimming took off 5 bases at V and 4 bases at J, with 14 bases between the two ends. The length of the CDR3 is 14 residues. The germline V gene encodes CDR1 SGHAT and CDR2 FQNNGV. As DNA, the CDR3 is TGTGCCAGCAGCCTAACCCCGGGGGGCTATGGCTACACCTTC. It specifies CASSLTPGGYGYTF.

This chain joins TRBV16 and TRBJ2-7; D unclear. CDR3 length: 14 residues. Trimming pared 0 bases from V and 3 bases from J, leaving 9 bases between. Looked up from germline, CDR1 is KGHSY and CDR2 is FQNENV. This chain's CDR3 is CASSQSRVGYEQYF. CDR3 in DNA: TGTGCCAGCAGCCAATCTCGGGTAGGCTACGAGCAGTACTTC.

The chain carries TRBV18 and TRBJ2-1, with D possibly matching TRBD1 (5 bases). The CDR3 extends over 15 amino acids. The V gene's germline CDR1 is KGHSH and CDR2 LQKENI. V dropped 2 bases and J dropped 8 bases, with 16 bases sitting between them. CDR3: CASSPEAGPPDEQFF. The CDR3, as DNA: TGTGCCAGCTCACCAGAGGCAGGGCCTCCCGATGAGCAGTTCTTC.

The rearrangement joins TRBV19 to TRBJ1-2; no firm D call. V gave up 5 bases and J gave up 0 bases, with 22 bases separating them. The CDR3 is made up of 18 amino acids. Germline V gene lookup returns CDR1 LNHDA and CDR2 SQIVND (reference sequence). CDR3 sequence reads: CASSWGSGTLSSNYGYTF. The CDR3 coding sequence is TGTGCCAGTAGTTGGGGTTCGGGAACACTATCTTCTAACTATGGCTACACCTTC. Full variable domain (missing parts from reference TRBV19 and TRBJ1-2): DGGITQSPKYLFRKEGQNVTLSCEQNLNHDAMYWYRQDPGQGLRLIYYSQIVNDFQKGDIAEGYSVSREKKESFPLTVTSAQKNPTAFYLCASSWGSGTLSSNYGYTFGSGTRLTVV.

The chain recombines TRBV6-5 with TRBJ2-2; 9 bases map to TRBD1. J lost 5 bases, V lost 7 bases, and 5 bases had no gene match. There are 14 residues in the CDR3. The V gene's germline CDR1 is MNHEY and CDR2 SVGAGI. The CDR3 sequence: CASTMTGGTGELFF. In DNA, the CDR3 is TGTGCCAGCACTATGACAGGGGGAACCGGGGAGCTGTTTTTT.

The chain couples TRBV6-1 to TRBJ2-7; D remains ambiguous. This CDR3 region has 12 residues. From germline, CDR1 is MNHNS and CDR2 SASEGT. V shed 4 bases and J shed 3 bases, with 7 bases lying between them. CDR3 DNA: TGTGCCAGCAGTGGTTTAATCTACGAGCAGTACTTC. Translated, it gives CASSGLIYEQYF.

The sample holds a few counts of this clone. The chain joins TRBV2 to TRBJ2-7; 11 bases fit TRBD1. CDR3 length: 15 residues. The ends lost 4 bases at V and 2 bases at J; junction bases unmatched: 4. Germline V gives CDR1 SNHLY, CDR2 FYNNEI. The DNA for the CDR3 is TGTGCCAGCAGTGTGATGGGACAGGGGGCCTACGAGCAGTACTTC. Encoded protein: CASSVMGQGAYEQYF.

The chain recombines TRBV11-1 with TRBJ1-4, with TRBD1 identical over 7 bases. J lost 3 bases, V lost 6 bases, and 4 bases had no gene match. This CDR3 region has 14 residues. The germline CDR1 and CDR2 sequences are SGHAT and FQDESV (reference sequence). The CDR3 nucleotides are TGTGCCAGCAGACGGACAGGCCCTAATGAAAAACTGTTTTTT. Protein product: CASRRTGPNEKLFF.

The V and J genes are TRBV10-3 and TRBJ2-5, with 7 bases identical to TRBD1. Germline values: CDR1 ENHRY, CDR2 SYGVKD. CDR3 size: 15 residues. Trimming removed 0 bases from V and 5 bases from J; junction bases left unmatched: 6. The CDR3 nucleotides are TGTGCCATCAGTGAGTCCGGACAGGTTAGGGAGACCCAGTACTTC. It specifies CAISESGQVRETQYF.

Remarks on this clone: The sample contains more than one DNA sequence encoding this CDR3. This chain uses TRBV6-1 with TRBJ1-2; unclear D gene. Germline CDR1 MNHNS, CDR2 SASEGT. The V and J ends lost 0 bases and 4 bases respectively, with 6 bases between them. The CDR3 contains 13 residues. CDR3 sequence (DNA): TGTGCCAGCAGTGAAGCGGGAGGCTATGGCTACACCTTC. Translating gives CASSEAGGYGYTF.

About this clone: This sample includes further DNA sequences coding for the same CDR3. This chain joins TRBV9 and TRBJ2-7; TRBD2 matches 7 bases. The trim removed 0 bases at V and 2 bases at J, leaving 2 bases unmatched. The germline gives CDR1 SGDLS, CDR2 YYNGEE. The CDR3 loop spans 14 amino acids. The CDR3 DNA is TGTGCCAGCAGCGTAGGTGCGGGAGCCTACGAGCAGTACTTC. This translates into CASSVGAGAYEQYF.

The rearrangement uses TRBV11-3 and TRBJ1-2, with D unresolved. Germline V gene sequence: CDR1 SGHNT, CDR2 YENEEA. The CDR3 length is 14 residues. The V and J ends lost 6 bases and 3 bases respectively, with 14 bases between them. The CDR3 DNA is TGTGCCAGCAGTCATGACTTCGGGGACTATGGCTACACCTTC. The encoded protein is CASSHDFGDYGYTF.

V usage is TRBV9 and J usage is TRBJ2-7; D perhaps matches TRBD1 (6 bases). The V end lost 4 bases, the J end lost 4 bases, and 30 bases lay between the germline ends. CDR3 length: 19 amino acids. Germline V gene sequence: CDR1 SGDLS, CDR2 YYNGEE. The CDR3 coding sequence is TGTGCCAGCAGCCCAGAGGCCTTTGGGGGCAGCCGCCCTGGTTACGAGCAGTACTTC. This codes for CASSPEAFGGSRPGYEQYF. Full variable domain (remainder filled in from reference TRBV9 and TRBJ2-7): DSGVTQTPKHLITATGQRVTLRCSPRSGDLSVYWYQQSLDQGLQFLIQYYNGEERAKGNILERFSAQQFPDLHSELNLSSLELGDSALYFCASSPEAFGGSRPGYEQYFGPGTRLTVT.

V usage is TRBV30 and J usage is TRBJ2-7, with TRBD1 identical over 9 bases. J was trimmed by 1 base and V by 2 bases; bases with no gene match: 12. CDR3 length equals 17 residues. Germline V lookup: CDR1 GTSNPN, CDR2 SVGIG (reference sequence). The chain's CDR3 is CAWSPPLRDRDSYEQYF. The CDR3 DNA reads as TGTGCCTGGAGTCCTCCGCTTCGGGACAGGGATTCCTACGAGCAGTACTTC.

In DNA, the CDR3 is TGTGCCACCAGCAGAGATTTAAGGCCTCTAGGCACAGATACGCAGTATTTT. As protein: CATSRDLRPLGTDTQYF. The rearrangement uses TRBV15 and TRBJ2-3; D is uncertain. The V gene lost 0 bases and the J gene lost 1 base, with 14 bases spanning the gap. This CDR3 contains 17 residues. CDR1 and CDR2 from the germline V gene are LNHNV and YYDKDF (reference sequence).